This TCR beta chain was sequenced in a study of T-cell reconstitution after alpha-beta-depleted transplantation in children. This CDR3 region has 15 residues. The germline V and J ends were trimmed by 3 bases and 1 base, with 12 bases remaining between them. Germline CDR1 is LGHNA and CDR2 is YNFKEQ. Unique molecular identifiers were built into the TCRbeta library. MiXCR, applied by TCRdb to the PCR reads, yields one record per CDR3 protein. The data contain about 610,000 distinct CDR3 sequences, approximately 10% of them seen just once; the ten biggest clones take up less than 5%. The TCR comes from a human donor who donated a stem cell graft to a child with acute myeloid leukemia. The material sequenced was PBMCs from the stem cell graft donor, taken from the stem cell graft. This chain uses TRBV4-2 with TRBJ1-2; unclear D gene. CDR3 sequence (DNA): TGTGCCAGCAGCCAGGGCACGGCGGATAACTATGGCTACACCTTC. Encoded protein: CASSQGTADNYGYTF.